At least ten counts were recorded for the clone carrying this T cell receptor (beta chain). The target antigen is unknown. Methods described previously were used for bulk TCR libraries, and listed TCR primers were applied. TCRdb itself ran the PCR reads through MiXCR, one entry per CDR3 protein. The table lists more than 300,000 distinct CDR3 sequences, about a fifth of them singletons. The V end lost 5 bases, the J end lost 2 bases, and 19 bases lay between the germline ends. CDR1 and CDR2 (germline): MDHEN, SYDVKM. The CDR3 is made up of 16 amino acids. These data come from a study of molecular identifiers for immune sequencing clone quantification. Study conclusions and caveats: Naive cells had under 1% of molecules in clones above 20 RNA copies, effectors over 99%.

The receptor was derived from a human donor in good health. Some libraries in this study had Jurkat cell RNA spiked in. The sequencing sample was made of naive CD8+ T cells from blood, with Jurkat cell RNA spiked in. Subset described: FACS-sorted CD8+CD4-CCR7+CD45RA+ naive T cells. This chain links TRBV28 with TRBJ2-7; D remains unclear. In DNA, the CDR3 is TGTGCCAGCAGTACCCTACGGGCCCCACAAACCTACGAGCAGTACTTC. It encodes CASSTLRAPQTYEQYF. Drawing the rest from reference TRBV28 and TRBJ2-7, the complete variable domain is DVKVTQSSRYLVKRTGEKVFLECVQDMDHENMFWYRQDPGLGLRLIYFSYDVKMKEKGDIPEGYSVSREKKERFSLILESASTNQTSMYLCASSTLRAPQTYEQYFGPGTRLTVT.